Detailed here is one TCR beta chain. This sample is drawn from a study of blood T cell repertoires in COVID-19. The germline gives CDR1 SGHTA, CDR2 FQGTGA. The CDR3 contains 15 residues. V shed 5 bases and J 0 bases; nucleotides not matched to a gene: 6. Method: immunoSEQ multiplex PCR; TCRdb's copy keeps in-frame clones and lacks some. Of tens of thousands of clones listed, about 85% are singletons. The sample consisted of peripheral blood. V and J are TRBV7-3 and TRBJ1-1; TRBD1 matches 7 bases. This TCR was sampled from a human donor in a cohort sampled during active COVID-19. The CDR3: CASSPKGAVNTEAFF. Here the CDR3 DNA reads TGTGCCAGCAGCCCCAAGGGGGCGGTGAACACTGAAGCTTTCTTT.